Detailed here is one T cell receptor (beta chain). The sample comes from a study of cytomegalovirus exposure and HLA in healthy donors. With 1 base removed from V and 7 bases from J, the gap between germline ends came to 13 bases. The CDR3 runs to 14 residues. The germline gives CDR1 LGHNA, CDR2 YNFKEQ. A multiplex PCR was run with 60 Vbeta primers and 13 Jbeta primers. Produced via immunoSEQ multiplex PCR; TCRdb's table is partial and in-frame only. The data show about 180,000 clones, with 77% seen just once and roughly 1.5% held by the top ten. Sequenced sample: PBMCs. The genes are TRBV4-2 and TRBJ1-1, with D perhaps TRBD1 (5 bases). The sequence was obtained from a man younger than 35 in good health and CMV-seronegative. This CDR3 is CASSQVVVGGEAFF. CDR3 nucleotide sequence: TGTGCCAGCAGCCAAGTAGTTGTGGGGGGTGAAGCTTTCTTT.